This TCR beta chain was documented in a study of cytomegalovirus exposure and HLA in healthy donors. The study, taken as a whole, reports: Later analysis identified several of the most significant clusters that appeared linked to common viral pathogens.

The PCR ran on 60 Vbeta and 13 Jbeta primers. Sequenced by immunoSEQ multiplex PCR; TCRdb stores in-frame clones only, minus some. Of about 170,000 clones listed, about 59% are singletons. In the case of this clone: What it binds is not known.

Per the germline V gene, CDR1 is MNHNS and CDR2 is SASEGT. The CDR3 runs to 19 residues. Losses at the gene ends were 2 bases for V and 12 bases for J; bases not matched to a gene: 22. The chain employs TRBV6-1 and TRBJ2-1, with 10 bases lining up with TRBD2. The receptor comes from a man in his forties in good health and CMV-seronegative. Sequenced material: PBMCs. The CDR3 sequence: CASSESGGPGSSGGVAQFF. DNA of the CDR3: TGTGCCAGCAGTGAAAGCGGGGGCCCGGGGTCTAGCGGGGGTGTCGCGCAGTTCTTC.